The 20 T cell receptor beta chains reported below all come from one sample, sequenced in a study of cytomegalovirus exposure and HLA in healthy donors. PCR used 60 Vbeta primers and 13 Jbeta primers. The assay was immunoSEQ multiplex PCR, and TCRdb's table has in-frame clones only and misses some. Here the sample spans 90,000 or so clones, around four fifths being singletons. The sample taken for sequencing was PBMCs. Receptors originate from a boy aged 10-17 years in good health and CMV-seronegative.

This chain links TRBV28 with TRBJ2-3; 9 positions match TRBD2. V lost 6 bases and J lost 2; bases outside the gene matches: 3. Germline assignment: CDR1 MDHEN and CDR2 SYDVKM. This CDR3 has 14 residues. This chain's CDR3 is CASRSGGNTDTQYF. For the CDR3, the DNA is TGTGCCAGCAGAAGCGGGGGGAACACAGATACGCAGTATTTT.

The rearrangement joins TRBV4-1 to TRBJ1-1; D remains unclear. From germline, CDR1 is MGHRA and CDR2 YSYEKL. CDR3 size: 15 residues. V was clipped by 4 bases and J by 2 bases, with 14 bases between them. The CDR3, as DNA: TGCGCCAGCAGCCTAGCAATGGTTGGAAACACTGAAGCTTTCTTT. This translates into CASSLAMVGNTEAFF.

The chain couples TRBV28 to TRBJ2-7, with TRBD2 matching over 8 bases. V shed 4 bases and J 3 bases; nucleotides not matched to a gene: 17. CDR3 length equals 18 residues. The germline gives CDR1 MDHEN, CDR2 SYDVKM. In nucleotides, the CDR3 is TGTGCCAGCAGTTCGCCCCCTCATATAGCGGGGAGGGGCTACGAGCAGTACTTC. It translates to CASSSPPHIAGRGYEQYF.

This clone was counted a few times. This sequence joins TRBV19 and TRBJ1-5; weak D call: TRBD1 (5 bases). The germline gives CDR1 LNHDA, CDR2 SQIVND (reference sequence). The CDR3 extends over 14 amino acids. The V gene lost 3 bases and the J gene lost 5 bases, with 11 bases spanning the gap. CDR3 in amino acids: CASSIGGGYQPQHF. Written as DNA, the CDR3 is TGTGCCAGTAGTATTGGGGGGGGTTATCAGCCCCAGCATTTT.

The count of this clone is one. The chain uses TRBV4-3 and TRBJ2-7; no firm D call. With 0 bases removed from V and 3 bases from J, the gap between germline ends came to 6 bases. CDR3 length: 13 residues. Per the germline V gene, CDR1 is LGHNA and CDR2 is YSLEER. The CDR3 sequence is CASSQEPSYEQYF. DNA for the CDR3: TGCGCCAGCAGCCAAGAACCGAGCTACGAGCAGTACTTC.

This chain connects TRBV14 to TRBJ2-7; 9 bases are a match to TRBD2. The germline CDR1 and CDR2 sequences are SGHDN and FVKESK. The V gene end was trimmed by 1 base and the J gene end by 2 bases; junction bases not matched to a gene: 6. This CDR3 comprises 16 residues. CDR3 sequence (DNA): TGTGCCAGCAGCCAAGTTGCGGTAGCGGGAGCCTACGAGCAGTACTTC. It codes for CASSQVAVAGAYEQYF.

The chain combines TRBV6-1 with TRBJ1-1, with D tentatively TRBD1 (5 bases). This CDR3 comprises 13 residues. The V and J ends lost 6 bases and 2 bases respectively, with 10 bases between them. The germline gives CDR1 MNHNS, CDR2 SASEGT. The CDR3 DNA is TGTGCCAGCAGCTCGACAGTCAACACTGAAGCTTTCTTT. Encoded protein: CASSSTVNTEAFF.

The rearrangement links TRBV7-8 to TRBJ2-5, with D maybe TRBD1 (5 bases). This CDR3 region has 15 residues. V was clipped by 5 bases and J by 1 base, with 14 bases between them. Germline loops: CDR1 SGHVS, CDR2 FQNEAQ. The CDR3 DNA is TGTGCCAGCAGCCCTCCAAAAGGGGTCCAAGAGACCCAGTACTTC. Protein sequence: CASSPPKGVQETQYF.

V and J are TRBV28 and TRBJ1-6; possibly TRBD1 for D (5 bases). V was pared by 4 bases and J by 9 bases, with 10 bases between. This CDR3 has 13 amino acids. From germline, CDR1 is MDHEN and CDR2 SYDVKM. The CDR3 DNA sequence: TGTGCCAGCAGTTCCGGGACTACTTCACCCCTCCACTTT. Translation gives CASSSGTTSPLHF.

The J gene is TRBJ1-1, the V gene TRBV19, with a tentative D call TRBD1 (5 bases). Trimming left V 7 bases short and J 1 base short, with 7 bases between. CDR1 and CDR2 (germline): LNHDA, SQIVND (reference sequence). This CDR3 comprises 12 residues. The CDR3 coding sequence is TGTGCCAGTAAAACAGGGAACACTGAAGCTTTCTTT. Protein sequence: CASKTGNTEAFF.

Details on this clone: One end of the junction is discordant with germline, which a read error may explain. This sequence joins TRBV7-7 and TRBJ2-3; perhaps TRBD2 as D (5 bases). Germline V gene lookup returns CDR1 SSHAT and CDR2 FNYEAQ (reference sequence). This CDR3 is built from 16 residues. The CDR3 reads CASSLGLVGGTDTQYF. CDR3 sequence (DNA): TGTGCTAGCAGCTTAGGTCTAGTCGGGGGCACAGATACGCAGTATTTT. Based on the CDR3 plus reference TRBV7-7 and TRBJ2-3, the full variable domain is GAGVSQSPRYKVTKRGQDVTLRCDPISSHATLYWYQQALGQGPEFLTYFNYEAQPDKSGLPSDRFSAERPEGSISTLTIQRTEQRDSAMYRCASSLGLVGGTDTQYFGPGTRLTVL.

The rearrangement joins TRBV4-1 to TRBJ2-7; D unclear. Trimming cost V 0 bases and J 0 bases, with 12 bases left between them. The CDR3 runs 16 residues. Germline lookup yields CDR1 MGHRA and CDR2 YSYEKL. The CDR3 DNA reads as TGCGCCAGCAGCCAAGAGGTAGCAGTAGACTCCTACGAGCAGTACTTC. Translation gives CASSQEVAVDSYEQYF.

There are a few counts of this clone. V gene TRBV7-2 combines with J gene TRBJ2-7, with TRBD1 identical over 8 bases. Trimming took 0 bases from V and 2 from J; bases not matched to a gene: 9. Germline CDR1 SGHTA, CDR2 FQGNSA. The CDR3 runs to 17 residues. CDR3 in amino acids: CASSLAVETGDPYEQYF. CDR3 DNA sequence: TGTGCCAGCAGCTTAGCGGTGGAGACAGGGGATCCCTACGAGCAGTACTTC.

The gene calls are TRBV29-1 and TRBJ2-7, with D possibly TRBD2 on 5 matching bases. The CDR3 extends over 11 amino acids. V dropped 7 bases and J dropped 3 bases, with 10 bases sitting between them. CDR1 SQVTM and CDR2 ANQGSEA come from the germline V gene. CDR3 sequence: CSALADYEQYF. In DNA form, the CDR3 reads TGCAGCGCCCTAGCTGACTACGAGCAGTACTTC.

The gene calls are TRBV9 and TRBJ1-5; possibly TRBD1 for D (6 bases). Germline V lookup: CDR1 SGDLS, CDR2 YYNGEE. V lost 3 bases and J lost 2, with 12 bases in between. The CDR3 sequence is 15 residues long. The CDR3 DNA reads as TGTGCCAGCAGCGAGGGGGACACCCGCAATCAGCCCCAGCATTTT. This encodes CASSEGDTRNQPQHF.

The chain is built from TRBV6-5 and TRBJ1-2; D may be TRBD1 (5 bases). The V and J ends lost 2 bases and 1 base respectively, with 8 bases between them. Germline lookup yields CDR1 MNHEY and CDR2 SVGAGI. The length of the CDR3 is 14 residues. The DNA of the CDR3 is TGTGCCAGCAGTTACCGTCAGGGTAACTATGGCTACACCTTC. Residues: CASSYRQGNYGYTF.

V and J are TRBV7-2 and TRBJ2-7, with TRBD2 identical over 11 bases. The CDR3 contains 14 residues. Germline V lookup: CDR1 SGHTA, CDR2 FQGNSA. J lost 2 bases, V lost 8 bases, and 5 bases had no gene match. In nucleotides, the CDR3 is TGTGCCAGCGGGATAGCGGGAGGGACCTACGAGCAGTACTTC. This sequence encodes CASGIAGGTYEQYF.

This clone was counted a single time. The chain links TRBV7-9 to TRBJ1-1, with D unclear. The germline CDR1 and CDR2 sequences are SEHNR and FQNEAQ (reference sequence). The CDR3 runs 14 residues. With 6 bases removed from V and 7 bases from J, the gap between germline ends came to 18 bases. CDR3 region: CASRPPKGDLEAFF. The CDR3 region has the DNA TGTGCCAGCAGACCCCCCAAAGGAGACCTTGAAGCTTTCTTT.

This CDR3 reads CASSYVMGATEAFF. As DNA, the CDR3 is TGTGCCAGCAGTTACGTGATGGGAGCCACTGAAGCTTTCTTT. The chain joins TRBV6-6 to TRBJ1-1; no definite D call. CDR3 size: 14 residues. Looked up from germline, CDR1 is MNHNY and CDR2 is SVGAGI (reference sequence). V lost 2 bases and J 4 bases, leaving 11 bases between the germline ends.

V and J are TRBV28 and TRBJ1-1; D gene ambiguous. Trimming removed 5 bases from V and 4 bases from J, with 20 bases in between. The CDR3 runs 16 residues. Germline V lookup: CDR1 MDHEN, CDR2 SYDVKM. DNA for the CDR3: TGTGCCAGCAGTCTCCCGGCTTGGGGAGAAATCACTGAAGCTTTCTTT. Translation gives CASSLPAWGEITEAFF.